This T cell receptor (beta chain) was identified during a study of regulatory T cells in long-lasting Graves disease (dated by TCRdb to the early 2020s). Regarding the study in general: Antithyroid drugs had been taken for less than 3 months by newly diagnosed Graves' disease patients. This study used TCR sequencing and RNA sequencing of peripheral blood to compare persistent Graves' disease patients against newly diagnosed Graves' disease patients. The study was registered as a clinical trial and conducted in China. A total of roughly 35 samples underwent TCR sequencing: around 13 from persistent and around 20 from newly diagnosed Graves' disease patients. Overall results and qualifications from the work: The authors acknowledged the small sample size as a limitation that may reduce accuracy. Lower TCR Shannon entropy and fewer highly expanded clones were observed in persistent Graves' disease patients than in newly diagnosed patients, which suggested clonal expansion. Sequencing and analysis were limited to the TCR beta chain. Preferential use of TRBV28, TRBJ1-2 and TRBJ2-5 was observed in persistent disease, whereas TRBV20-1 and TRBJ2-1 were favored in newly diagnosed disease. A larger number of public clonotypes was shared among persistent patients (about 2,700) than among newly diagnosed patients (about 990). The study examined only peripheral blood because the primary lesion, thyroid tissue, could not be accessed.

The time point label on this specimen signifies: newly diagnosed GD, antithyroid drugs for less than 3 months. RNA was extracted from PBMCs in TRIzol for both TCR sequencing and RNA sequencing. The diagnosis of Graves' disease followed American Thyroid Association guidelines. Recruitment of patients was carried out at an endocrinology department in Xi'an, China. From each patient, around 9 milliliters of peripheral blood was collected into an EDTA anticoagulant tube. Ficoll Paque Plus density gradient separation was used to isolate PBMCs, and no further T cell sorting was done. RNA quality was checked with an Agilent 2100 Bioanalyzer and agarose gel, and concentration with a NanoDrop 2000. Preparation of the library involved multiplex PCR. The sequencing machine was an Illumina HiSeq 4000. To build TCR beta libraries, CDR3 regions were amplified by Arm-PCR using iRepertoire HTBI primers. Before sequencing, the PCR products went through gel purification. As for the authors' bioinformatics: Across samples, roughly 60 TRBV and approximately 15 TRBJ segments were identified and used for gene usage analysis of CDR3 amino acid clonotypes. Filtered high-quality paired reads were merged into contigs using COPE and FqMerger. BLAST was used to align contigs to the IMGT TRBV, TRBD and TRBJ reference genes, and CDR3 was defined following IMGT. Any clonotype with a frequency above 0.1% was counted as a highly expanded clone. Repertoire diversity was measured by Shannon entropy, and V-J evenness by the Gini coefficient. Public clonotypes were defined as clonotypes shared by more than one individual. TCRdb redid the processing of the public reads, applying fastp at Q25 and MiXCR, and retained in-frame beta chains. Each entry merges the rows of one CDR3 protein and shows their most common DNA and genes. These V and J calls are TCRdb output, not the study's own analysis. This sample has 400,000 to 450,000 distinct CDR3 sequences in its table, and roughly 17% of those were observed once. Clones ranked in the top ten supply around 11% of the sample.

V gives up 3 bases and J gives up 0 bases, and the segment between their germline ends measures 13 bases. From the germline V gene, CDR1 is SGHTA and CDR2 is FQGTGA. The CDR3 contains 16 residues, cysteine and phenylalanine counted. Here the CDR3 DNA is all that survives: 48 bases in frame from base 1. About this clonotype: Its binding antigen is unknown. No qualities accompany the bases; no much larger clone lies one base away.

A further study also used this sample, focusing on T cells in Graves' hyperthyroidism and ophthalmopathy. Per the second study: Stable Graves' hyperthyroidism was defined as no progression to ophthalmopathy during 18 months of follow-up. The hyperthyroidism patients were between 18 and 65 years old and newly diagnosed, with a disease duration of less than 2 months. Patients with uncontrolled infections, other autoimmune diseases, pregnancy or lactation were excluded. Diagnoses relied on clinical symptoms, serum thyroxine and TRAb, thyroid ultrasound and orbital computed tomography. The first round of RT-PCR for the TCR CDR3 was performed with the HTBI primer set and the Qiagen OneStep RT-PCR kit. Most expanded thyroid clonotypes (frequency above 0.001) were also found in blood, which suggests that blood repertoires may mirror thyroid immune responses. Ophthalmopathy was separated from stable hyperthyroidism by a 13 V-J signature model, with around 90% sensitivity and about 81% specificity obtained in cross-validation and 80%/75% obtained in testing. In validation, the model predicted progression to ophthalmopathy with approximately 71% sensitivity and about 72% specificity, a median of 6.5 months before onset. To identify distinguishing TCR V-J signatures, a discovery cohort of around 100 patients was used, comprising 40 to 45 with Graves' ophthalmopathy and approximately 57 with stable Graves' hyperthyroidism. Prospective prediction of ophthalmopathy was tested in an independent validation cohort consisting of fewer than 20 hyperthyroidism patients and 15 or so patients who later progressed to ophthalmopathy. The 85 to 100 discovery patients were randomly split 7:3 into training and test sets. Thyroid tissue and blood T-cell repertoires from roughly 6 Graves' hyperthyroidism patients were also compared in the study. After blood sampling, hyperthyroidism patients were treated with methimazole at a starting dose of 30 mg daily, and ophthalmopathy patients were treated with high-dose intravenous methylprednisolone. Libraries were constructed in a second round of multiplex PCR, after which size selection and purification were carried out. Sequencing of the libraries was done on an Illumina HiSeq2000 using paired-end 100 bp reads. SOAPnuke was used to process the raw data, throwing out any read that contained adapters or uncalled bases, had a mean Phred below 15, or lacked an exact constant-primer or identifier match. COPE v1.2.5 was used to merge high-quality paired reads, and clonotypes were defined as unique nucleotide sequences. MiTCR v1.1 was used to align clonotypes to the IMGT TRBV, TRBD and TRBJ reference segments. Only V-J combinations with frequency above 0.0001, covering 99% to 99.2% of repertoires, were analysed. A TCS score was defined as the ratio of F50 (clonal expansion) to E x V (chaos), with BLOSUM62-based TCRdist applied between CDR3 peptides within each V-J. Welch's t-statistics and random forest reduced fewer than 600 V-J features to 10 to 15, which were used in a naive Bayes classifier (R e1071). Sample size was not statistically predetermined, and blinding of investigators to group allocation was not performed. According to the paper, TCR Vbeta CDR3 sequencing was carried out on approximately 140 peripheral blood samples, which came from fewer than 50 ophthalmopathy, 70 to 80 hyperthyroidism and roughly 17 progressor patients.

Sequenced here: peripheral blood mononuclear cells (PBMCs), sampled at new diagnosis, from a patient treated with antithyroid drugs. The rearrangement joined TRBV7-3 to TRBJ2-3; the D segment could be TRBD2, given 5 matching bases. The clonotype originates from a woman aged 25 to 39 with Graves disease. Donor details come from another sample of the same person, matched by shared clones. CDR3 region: CASSLYGGYSTDTQYF. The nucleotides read TGTGCCAGCAGCTTGTACGGCGGGTATAGCACAGATACGCAGTATTTT.